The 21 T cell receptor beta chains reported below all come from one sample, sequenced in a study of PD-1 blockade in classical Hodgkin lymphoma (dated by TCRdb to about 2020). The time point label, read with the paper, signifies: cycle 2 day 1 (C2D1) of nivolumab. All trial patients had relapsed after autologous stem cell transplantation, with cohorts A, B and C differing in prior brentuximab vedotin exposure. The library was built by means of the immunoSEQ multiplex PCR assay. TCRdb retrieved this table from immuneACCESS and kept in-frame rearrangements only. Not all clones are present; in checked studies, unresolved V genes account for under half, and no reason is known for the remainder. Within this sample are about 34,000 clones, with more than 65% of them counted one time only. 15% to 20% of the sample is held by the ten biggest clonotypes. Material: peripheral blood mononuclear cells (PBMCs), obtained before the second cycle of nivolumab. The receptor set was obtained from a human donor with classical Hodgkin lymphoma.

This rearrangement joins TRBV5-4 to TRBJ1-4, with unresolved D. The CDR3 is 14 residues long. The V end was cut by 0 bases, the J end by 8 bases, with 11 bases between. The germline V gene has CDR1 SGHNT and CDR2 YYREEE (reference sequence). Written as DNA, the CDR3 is TGTGCCAGCAGCTTGGGCGTGGGGAACGAAAAACTGTTTTTT. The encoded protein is CASSLGVGNEKLFF.

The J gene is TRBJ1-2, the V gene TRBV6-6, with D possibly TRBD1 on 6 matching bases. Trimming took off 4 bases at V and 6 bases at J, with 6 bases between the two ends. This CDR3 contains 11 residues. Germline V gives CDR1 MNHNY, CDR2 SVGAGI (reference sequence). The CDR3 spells CASSSGDGYTF. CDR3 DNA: TGTGCCAGCAGTTCAGGGGATGGCTACACCTTC.

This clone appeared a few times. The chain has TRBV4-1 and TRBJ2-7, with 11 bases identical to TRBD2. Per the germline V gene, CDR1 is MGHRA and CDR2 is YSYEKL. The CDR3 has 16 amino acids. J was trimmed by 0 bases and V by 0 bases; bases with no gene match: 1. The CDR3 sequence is CASSQDTSGGSYEQYF. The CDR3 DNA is TGCGCCAGCAGCCAAGATACTAGCGGGGGCTCCTACGAGCAGTACTTC.

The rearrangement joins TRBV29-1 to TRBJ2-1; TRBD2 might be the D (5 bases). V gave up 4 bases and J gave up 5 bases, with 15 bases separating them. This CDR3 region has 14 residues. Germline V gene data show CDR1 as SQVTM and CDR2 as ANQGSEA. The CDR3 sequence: CSVASGSGNNEQFF. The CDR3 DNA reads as TGCAGCGTTGCATCAGGATCGGGGAACAATGAGCAGTTCTTC.

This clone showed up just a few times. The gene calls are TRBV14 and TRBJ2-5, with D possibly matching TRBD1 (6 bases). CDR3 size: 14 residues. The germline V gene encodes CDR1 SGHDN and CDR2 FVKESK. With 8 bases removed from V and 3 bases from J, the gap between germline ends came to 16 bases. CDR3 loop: CASGEQGHEETQYF. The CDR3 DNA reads TGTGCCAGCGGCGAACAGGGACACGAAGAGACCCAGTACTTC. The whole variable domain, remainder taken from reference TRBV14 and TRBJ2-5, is EAGVTQFPSHSVIEKGQTVTLRCDPISGHDNLYWYRRVMGKEIKFLLHFVKESKQDESGMPNNRFLAERTGGTYSTLKVQPAELEDSGVYFCASGEQGHEETQYFGPGTRLLVL.

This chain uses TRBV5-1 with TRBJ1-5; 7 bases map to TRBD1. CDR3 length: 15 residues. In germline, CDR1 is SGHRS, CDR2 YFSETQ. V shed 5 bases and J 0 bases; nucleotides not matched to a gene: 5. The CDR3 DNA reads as TGCGCCAGCAGACAGGGGACTAATAGCAATCAGCCCCAGCATTTT. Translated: CASRQGTNSNQPQHF.

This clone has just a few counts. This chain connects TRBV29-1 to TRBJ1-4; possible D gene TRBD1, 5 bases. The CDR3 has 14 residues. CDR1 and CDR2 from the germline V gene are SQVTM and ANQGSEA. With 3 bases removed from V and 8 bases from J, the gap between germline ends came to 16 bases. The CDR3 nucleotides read TGCAGCGTTGACTCCCCAGGTGGGGACGAAAAACTGTTTTTT. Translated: CSVDSPGGDEKLFF.

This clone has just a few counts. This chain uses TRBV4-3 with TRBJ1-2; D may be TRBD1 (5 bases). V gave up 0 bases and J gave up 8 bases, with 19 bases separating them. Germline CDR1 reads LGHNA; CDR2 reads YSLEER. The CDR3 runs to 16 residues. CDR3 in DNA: TGCGCCAGCAGCCAAGATTTGGCATCCGGCCGGGGGGGCTACACCTTC. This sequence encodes CASSQDLASGRGGYTF.

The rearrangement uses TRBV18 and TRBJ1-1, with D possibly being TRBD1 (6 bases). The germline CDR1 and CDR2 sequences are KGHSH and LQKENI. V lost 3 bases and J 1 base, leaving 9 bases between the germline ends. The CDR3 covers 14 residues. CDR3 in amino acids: CASSPLTGNTEAFF. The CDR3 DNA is TGTGCCAGCTCACCGTTGACAGGGAACACTGAAGCTTTCTTT.

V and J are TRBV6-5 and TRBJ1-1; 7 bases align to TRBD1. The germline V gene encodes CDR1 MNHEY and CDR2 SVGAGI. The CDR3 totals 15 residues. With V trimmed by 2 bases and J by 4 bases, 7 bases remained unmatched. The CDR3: CASSYAQGGGTEAFF. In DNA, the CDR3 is TGTGCCAGCAGTTACGCGCAGGGGGGCGGCACTGAAGCTTTCTTT.

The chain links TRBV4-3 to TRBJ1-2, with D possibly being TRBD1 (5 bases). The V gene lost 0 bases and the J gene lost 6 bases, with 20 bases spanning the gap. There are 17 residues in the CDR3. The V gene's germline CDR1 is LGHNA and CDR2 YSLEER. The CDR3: CASSQDGGRGKTDGYTF. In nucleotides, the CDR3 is TGCGCCAGCAGCCAAGATGGGGGAAGGGGTAAAACGGATGGCTACACCTTC.

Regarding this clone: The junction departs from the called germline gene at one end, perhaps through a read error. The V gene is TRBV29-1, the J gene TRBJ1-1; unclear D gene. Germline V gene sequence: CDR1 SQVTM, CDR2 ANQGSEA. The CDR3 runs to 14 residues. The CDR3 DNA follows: TGCAGCGTTAAAGAGTTCTCTATGAACACTGAAGCTTTCTTT. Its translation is CSVKEFSMNTEAFF.

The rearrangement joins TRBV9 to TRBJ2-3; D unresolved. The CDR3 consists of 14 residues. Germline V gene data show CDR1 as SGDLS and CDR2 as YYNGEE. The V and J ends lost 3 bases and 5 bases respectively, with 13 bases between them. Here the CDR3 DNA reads TGTGCCAGCAGCGCCGGACCGACTCAAGATACGCAGTATTTT. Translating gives CASSAGPTQDTQYF.

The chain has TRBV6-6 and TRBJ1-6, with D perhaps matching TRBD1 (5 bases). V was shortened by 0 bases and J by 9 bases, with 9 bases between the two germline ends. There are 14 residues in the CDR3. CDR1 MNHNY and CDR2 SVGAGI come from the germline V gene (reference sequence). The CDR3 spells CASSYSPGVSPLHF. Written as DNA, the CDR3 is TGTGCCAGCAGTTACTCTCCGGGGGTTTCACCCCTCCACTTT.

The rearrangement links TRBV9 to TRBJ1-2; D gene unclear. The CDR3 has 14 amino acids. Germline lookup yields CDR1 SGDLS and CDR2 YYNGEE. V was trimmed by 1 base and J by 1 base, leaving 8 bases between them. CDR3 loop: CASSVSLNNYGYTF. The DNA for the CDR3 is TGTGCCAGCAGCGTATCTCTTAATAACTATGGCTACACCTTC.

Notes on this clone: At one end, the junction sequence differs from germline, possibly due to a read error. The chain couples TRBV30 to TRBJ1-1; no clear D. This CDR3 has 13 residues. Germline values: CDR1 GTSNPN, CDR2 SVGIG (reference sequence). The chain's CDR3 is CAWKHRMNTGAFF. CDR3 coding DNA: TGTGCCTGGAAGCACAGAATGAACACTGGAGCTTTCTTT.

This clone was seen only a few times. This chain's CDR3 is CASSLLVRRNEQFF. CDR3 nucleotides: TGTGCCAGCAGCTTGCTAGTACGGCGTAATGAGCAGTTCTTC. The gene calls are TRBV5-6 and TRBJ2-1; unclear D gene. This CDR3 has 14 residues. Germline V gives CDR1 SGHDT, CDR2 YYEEEE. V lost 1 base and J lost 7, with 12 bases in between.

The CDR3 region has the DNA TGCGCCAGCAGCACGGGACTAGCGGGGGGTGCAGATACGCAGTATTTT. Protein: CASSTGLAGGADTQYF. The V call is TRBV5-1, the J call TRBJ2-3; 15 nucleotides match TRBD2. The length of the CDR3 is 16 residues. CDR1 and CDR2 from the germline V gene are SGHRS and YFSETQ. J lost 4 bases, V lost 4 bases, and 4 bases had no gene match.

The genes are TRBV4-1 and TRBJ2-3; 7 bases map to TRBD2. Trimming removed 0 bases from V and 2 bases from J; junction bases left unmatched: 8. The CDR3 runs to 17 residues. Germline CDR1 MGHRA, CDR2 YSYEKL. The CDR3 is CASSQDHTGGNTDTQYF. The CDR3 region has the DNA TGCGCCAGCAGCCAAGATCATACGGGGGGAAACACAGATACGCAGTATTTT.

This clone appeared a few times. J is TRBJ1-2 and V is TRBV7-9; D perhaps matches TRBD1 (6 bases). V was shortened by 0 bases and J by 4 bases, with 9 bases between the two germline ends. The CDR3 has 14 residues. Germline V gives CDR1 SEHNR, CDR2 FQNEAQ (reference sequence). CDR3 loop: CASSLAGQTYGYTF. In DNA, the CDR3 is TGTGCCAGCAGCTTAGCAGGACAGACCTATGGCTACACCTTC.

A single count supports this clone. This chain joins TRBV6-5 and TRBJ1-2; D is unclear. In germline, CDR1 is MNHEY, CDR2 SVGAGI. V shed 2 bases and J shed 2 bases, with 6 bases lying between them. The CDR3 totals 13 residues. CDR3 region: CASSYDGNYGYTF. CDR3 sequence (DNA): TGTGCCAGCAGTTACGATGGCAACTATGGCTACACCTTC.